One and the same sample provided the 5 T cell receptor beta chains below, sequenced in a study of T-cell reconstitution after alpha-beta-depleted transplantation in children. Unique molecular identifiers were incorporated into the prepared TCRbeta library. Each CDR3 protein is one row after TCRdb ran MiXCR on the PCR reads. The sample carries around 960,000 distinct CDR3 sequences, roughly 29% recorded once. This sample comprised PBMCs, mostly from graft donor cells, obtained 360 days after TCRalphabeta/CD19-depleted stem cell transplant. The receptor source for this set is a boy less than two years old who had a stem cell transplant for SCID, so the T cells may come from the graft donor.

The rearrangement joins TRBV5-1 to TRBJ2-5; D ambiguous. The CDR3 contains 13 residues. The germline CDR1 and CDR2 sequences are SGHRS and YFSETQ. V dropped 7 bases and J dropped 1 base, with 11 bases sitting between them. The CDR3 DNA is TGCGCCAGCCGGCCAGGCTTCCAAGAGACCCAGTACTTC. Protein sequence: CASRPGFQETQYF.

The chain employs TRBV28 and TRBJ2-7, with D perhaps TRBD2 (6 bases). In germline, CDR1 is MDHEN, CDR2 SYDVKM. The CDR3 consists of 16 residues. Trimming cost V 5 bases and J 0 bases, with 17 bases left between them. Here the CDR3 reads CASSKAGTPSSYEQYF. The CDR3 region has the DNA TGTGCCAGCAGTAAGGCCGGGACTCCGAGCTCCTACGAGCAGTACTTC.

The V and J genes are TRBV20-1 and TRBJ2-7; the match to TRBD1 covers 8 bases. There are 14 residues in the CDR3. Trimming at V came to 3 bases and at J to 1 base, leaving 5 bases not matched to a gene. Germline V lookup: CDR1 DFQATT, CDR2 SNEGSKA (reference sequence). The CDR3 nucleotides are TGCAGTGCTAGTGGGGACAGGAGGTCCTACGAGCAGTACTTC. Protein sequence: CSASGDRRSYEQYF.

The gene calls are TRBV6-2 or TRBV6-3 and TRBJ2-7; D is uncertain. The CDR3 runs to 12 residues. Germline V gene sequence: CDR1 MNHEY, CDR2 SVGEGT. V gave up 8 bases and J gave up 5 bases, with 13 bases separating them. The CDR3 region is CASGRTVDEQYF. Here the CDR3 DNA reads TGTGCCAGCGGCAGGACGGTTGACGAGCAGTACTTC.

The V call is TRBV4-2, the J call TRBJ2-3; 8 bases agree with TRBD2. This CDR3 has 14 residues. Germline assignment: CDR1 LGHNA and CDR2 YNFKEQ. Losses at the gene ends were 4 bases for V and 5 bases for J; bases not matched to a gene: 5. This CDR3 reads CASSLLAGLDTQYF. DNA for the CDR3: TGTGCCAGCAGCCTTTTAGCGGGGTTAGATACGCAGTATTTT.